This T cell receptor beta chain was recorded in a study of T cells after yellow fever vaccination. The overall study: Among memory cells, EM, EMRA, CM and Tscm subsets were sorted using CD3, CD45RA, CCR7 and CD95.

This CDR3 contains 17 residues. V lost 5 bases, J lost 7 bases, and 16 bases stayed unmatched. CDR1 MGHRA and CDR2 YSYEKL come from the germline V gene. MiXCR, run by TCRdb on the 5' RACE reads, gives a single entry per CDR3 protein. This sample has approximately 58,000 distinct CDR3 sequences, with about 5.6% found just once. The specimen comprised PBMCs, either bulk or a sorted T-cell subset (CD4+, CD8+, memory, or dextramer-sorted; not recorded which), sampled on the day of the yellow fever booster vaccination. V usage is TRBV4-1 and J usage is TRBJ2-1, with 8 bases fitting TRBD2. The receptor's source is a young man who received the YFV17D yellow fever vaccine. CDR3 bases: TGCGCCAGCAGCAAACTATCCCCCGGGACTAGTAGGAATGAGCAGTTCTTC. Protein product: CASSKLSPGTSRNEQFF.